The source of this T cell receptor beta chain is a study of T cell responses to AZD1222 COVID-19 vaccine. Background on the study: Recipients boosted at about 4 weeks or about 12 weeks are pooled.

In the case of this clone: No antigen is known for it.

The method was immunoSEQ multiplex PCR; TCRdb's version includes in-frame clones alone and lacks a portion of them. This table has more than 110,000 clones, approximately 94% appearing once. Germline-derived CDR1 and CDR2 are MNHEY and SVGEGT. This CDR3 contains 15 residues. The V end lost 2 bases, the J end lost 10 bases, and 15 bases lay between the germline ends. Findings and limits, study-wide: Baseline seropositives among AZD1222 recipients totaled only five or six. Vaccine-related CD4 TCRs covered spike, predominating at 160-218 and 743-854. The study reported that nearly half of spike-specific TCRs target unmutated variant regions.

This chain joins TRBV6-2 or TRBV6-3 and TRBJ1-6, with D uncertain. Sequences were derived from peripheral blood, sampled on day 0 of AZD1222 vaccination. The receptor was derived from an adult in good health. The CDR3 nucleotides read TGTGCCAGCAGTTACCGCCGGGGTATTGGATCACCCCTCCACTTT. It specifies CASSYRRGIGSPLHF.